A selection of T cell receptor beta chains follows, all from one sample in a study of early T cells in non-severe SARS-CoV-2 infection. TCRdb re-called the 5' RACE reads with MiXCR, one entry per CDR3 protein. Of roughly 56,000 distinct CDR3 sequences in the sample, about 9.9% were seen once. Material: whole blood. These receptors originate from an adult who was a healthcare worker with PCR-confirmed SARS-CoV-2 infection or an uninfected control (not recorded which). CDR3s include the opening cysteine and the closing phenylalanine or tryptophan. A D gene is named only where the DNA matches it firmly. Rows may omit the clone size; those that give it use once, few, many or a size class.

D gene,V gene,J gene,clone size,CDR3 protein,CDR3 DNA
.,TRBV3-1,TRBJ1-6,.,CASSHPTGAYSPLHF,TGTGCCAGCAGCCATCCGACAGGAGCTTACTCACCCCTCCACTTT
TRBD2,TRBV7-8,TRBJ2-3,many,CASSSTSGLTDTQYF,TGTGCCAGCAGCTCGACTAGCGGACTGACAGATACGCAGTATTTT
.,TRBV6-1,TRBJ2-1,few,CASSEVGRASLSYNEQFF,TGTGCCAGCAGTGAGGTGGGCAGGGCTTCCCTCTCCTACAATGAGCAGTTCTTC
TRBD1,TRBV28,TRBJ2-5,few,CASSSTPTGILSQGETQYF,TGTGCCAGCAGCTCCACCCCGACAGGGATCCTCTCTCAGGGAGAGACCCAGTACTTC
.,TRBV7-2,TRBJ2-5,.,CASSLGGSQETQYF,TGTGCCAGCAGCTTAGGGGGCTCACAAGAGACCCAGTACTTC
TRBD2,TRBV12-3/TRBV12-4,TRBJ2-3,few,CASRKGTSGTQYF,TGTGCCAGCAGAAAAGGGACTAGCGGTACGCAGTATTTT
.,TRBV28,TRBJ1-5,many,CASSLCCKGKISPQHF,TGTGCCAGCAGTTTATGCTGTAAGGGCAAGATCAGCCCCCAGCATTTT
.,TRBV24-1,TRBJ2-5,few,CATSDLGQKETQYF,TGTGCCACCAGTGATTTGGGGCAGAAAGAGACCCAGTACTTC
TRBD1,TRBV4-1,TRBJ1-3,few,CASSPGQGYSLSGNTIYF,TGCGCCAGCAGCCCCGGACAGGGGTACTCTCTCTCTGGAAACACCATATATTTT
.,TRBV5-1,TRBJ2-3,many,CASSYRELSTDTQYF,TGCGCCAGCAGCTACAGGGAGCTCAGCACAGATACGCAGTATTTT
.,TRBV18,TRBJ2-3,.,CASGPDTDTQYF,TGTGCCAGCGGACCCGACACAGATACGCAGTATTTT
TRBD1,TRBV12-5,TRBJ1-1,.,CASGLVLFGQGRGNTEAFF,TGTGCTAGTGGTTTGGTACTTTTCGGACAGGGGAGGGGGAACACTGAAGCTTTCTTT
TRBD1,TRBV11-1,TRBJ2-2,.,CASSERRQGYTGELFF,TGTGCCAGCAGCGAACGTCGACAGGGGTACACCGGGGAGCTGTTTTTT
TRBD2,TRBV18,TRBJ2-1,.,CASSPISGGSYNEQFF,TGTGCCAGCTCACCAATCAGCGGGGGGTCCTACAATGAGCAGTTCTTC
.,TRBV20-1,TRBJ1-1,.,CSAGGGVPEAFF,TGCAGTGCTGGGGGCGGGGTCCCTGAAGCTTTCTTT
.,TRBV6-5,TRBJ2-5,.,CASSYAQYQETQYF,TGTGCCAGCAGTTACGCGCAGTACCAAGAGACCCAGTACTTC
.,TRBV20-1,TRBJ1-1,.,CSAPNRAPSNTEAFF,TGCAGTGCTCCAAACAGGGCCCCCTCAAACACTGAAGCTTTCTTT
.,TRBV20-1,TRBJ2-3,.,CSAGTTDTQYF,TGCAGTGCTGGAACCACAGATACGCAGTATTTT
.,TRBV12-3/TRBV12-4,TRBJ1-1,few,CASRPAYPSNTEAFF,TGTGCCAGCAGACCCGCATACCCTTCGAACACTGAAGCTTTCTTT
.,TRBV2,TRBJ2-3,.,CASSPVVRTSQYF,TGTGCCAGCAGCCCCGTGGTTCGGACCTCCCAGTATTTT
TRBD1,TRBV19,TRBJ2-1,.,CASQRDRGSNFEQFF,TGTGCCAGCCAAAGGGACAGGGGTTCGAATTTTGAGCAGTTCTTC
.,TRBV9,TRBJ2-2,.,CASSVETNTGELFF,TGTGCCAGCAGCGTTGAGACGAACACCGGGGAGCTGTTTTTT
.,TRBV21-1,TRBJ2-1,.,CASSKETERGAILYNEQFF,TGTGCCAGCAGCAAAGAAACGGAGCGGGGGGCGATATTGTACAATGAGCAGTTCTTC
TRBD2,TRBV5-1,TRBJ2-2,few,CASSVTSGGSGTGELFF,TGCGCCAGCAGCGTGACTAGCGGGGGGTCAGGCACCGGGGAGCTGTTTTTT
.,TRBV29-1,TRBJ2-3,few,CSVAEVPTDTQYF,TGCAGCGTTGCAGAGGTCCCCACAGATACGCAGTATTTT
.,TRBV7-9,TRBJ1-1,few,CASSTQGEEAFF,TGTGCCAGCAGCACACAAGGAGAAGAAGCTTTCTTT
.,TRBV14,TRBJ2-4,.,CASSQALGWHIQYF,TGTGCCAGCAGCCAAGCATTGGGGTGGCACATTCAGTACTTC
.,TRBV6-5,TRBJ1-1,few,CASSHSWGNLGEAFF,TGTGCCAGCAGCCACTCTTGGGGTAATCTTGGCGAAGCTTTCTTT
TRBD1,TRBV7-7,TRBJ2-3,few,CASSGGTGGADTQYF,TGTGCCAGCAGCGGAGGGACAGGGGGAGCAGATACGCAGTATTTT
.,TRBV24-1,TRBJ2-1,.,CATSVGPEQFF,TGTGCCACCAGTGTGGGTCCTGAGCAGTTCTTC
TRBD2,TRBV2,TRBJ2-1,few,CASAAGLAGGPLLYNEQFF,TGTGCCAGCGCGGCTGGACTAGCGGGGGGCCCGCTGCTCTACAATGAGCAGTTCTTC
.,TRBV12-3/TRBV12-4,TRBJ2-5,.,CASSPFQETQYF,TGTGCCAGCAGCCCCTTCCAAGAGACCCAGTACTTC
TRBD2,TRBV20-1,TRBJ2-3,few,CSAPGRLAGVLEDTQYF,TGCAGTGCTCCCGGAAGGCTAGCGGGGGTTCTTGAAGATACGCAGTATTTT
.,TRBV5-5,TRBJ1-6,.,CASSLRLDSSSPLHF,TGTGCCAGCAGCTTAAGACTGGACAGCTCCTCACCCCTCCACTTT
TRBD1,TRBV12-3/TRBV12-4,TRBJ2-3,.,CASSSGQGSTDTQYF,TGTGCCAGCAGTTCGGGACAGGGAAGCACAGATACGCAGTATTTT
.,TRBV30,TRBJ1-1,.,CAWSVRGRQANSMNTEAFF,TGTGCCTGGAGTGTACGGGGCAGACAGGCCAACTCGATGAACACTGAAGCTTTCTTT
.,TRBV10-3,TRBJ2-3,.,CAISPGDQPQYF,TGTGCCATCAGTCCCGGGGACCAACCGCAGTATTTT
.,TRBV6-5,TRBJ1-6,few,CASTQGAGQGISPLHF,TGTGCCAGCACCCAAGGGGCCGGGCAGGGAATTTCACCCCTCCACTTT
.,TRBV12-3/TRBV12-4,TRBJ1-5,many,CASSFTSNQPQHF,TGTGCCAGCAGTTTTACCTCCAATCAGCCCCAGCATTTT
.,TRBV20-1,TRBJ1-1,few,CSALPQDHEAFF,TGCAGTGCTCTTCCACAGGACCATGAAGCTTTCTTT
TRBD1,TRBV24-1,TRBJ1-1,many,CATGQGTEAFF,TGTGCCACGGGACAGGGCACTGAAGCTTTCTTT
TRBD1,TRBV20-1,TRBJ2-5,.,CSAENGQGRQETQYF,TGCAGTGCTGAAAACGGACAGGGGCGTCAAGAGACCCAGTACTTC
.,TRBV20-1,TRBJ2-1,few,CSARDEEGGNNEQFF,TGCAGTGCTAGAGATGAAGAGGGGGGTAACAATGAGCAGTTCTTC
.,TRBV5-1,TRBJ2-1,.,CASSLTGTHNEQFF,TGCGCCAGCAGCTTAACCGGGACCCACAATGAGCAGTTCTTC
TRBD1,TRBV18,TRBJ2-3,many,CASSPGIGGRRTDTQYF,TGTGCCAGCTCACCCGGGATAGGGGGCCGACGCACAGATACGCAGTATTTT
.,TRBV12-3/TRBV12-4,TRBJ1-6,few,CASRGGHTIRSPLHF,TGTGCCAGCAGGGGAGGACATACCATTAGGTCACCCCTCCACTTT
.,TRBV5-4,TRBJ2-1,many,CASSPGPRQDEQFF,TGTGCCAGCAGCCCCGGGCCTCGCCAGGATGAGCAGTTCTTC
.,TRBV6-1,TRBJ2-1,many,CASSDWRGSYNEQFF,TGTGCCAGCAGTGATTGGCGCGGCTCCTACAATGAGCAGTTCTTC
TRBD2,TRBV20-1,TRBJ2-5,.,CSARGGGHGLAGGSEETQYF,TGCAGTGCTAGAGGGGGGGGCCACGGACTAGCGGGTGGCTCAGAAGAGACCCAGTACTTC
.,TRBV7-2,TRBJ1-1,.,CASNLHEPEAFF,TGTGCCAGCAACCTCCACGAGCCTGAAGCTTTCTTT
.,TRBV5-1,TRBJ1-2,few,CASSLDPTLYGYTF,TGCGCCAGCAGCTTGGACCCTACCCTTTATGGCTACACCTTC
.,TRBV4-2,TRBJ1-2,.,CASRPGAEDRLIYGYTF,TGTGCCAGCAGACCGGGGGCAGAGGACAGACTAATCTATGGCTACACCTTC
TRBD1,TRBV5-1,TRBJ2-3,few,CASSPGQTSTDTQYF,TGCGCCAGCAGCCCGGGACAGACTAGCACAGATACGCAGTATTTT
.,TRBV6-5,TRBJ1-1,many,CASSTSGAEDTEAFF,TGTGCCAGCAGTACCTCGGGAGCGGAGGATACTGAAGCTTTCTTT
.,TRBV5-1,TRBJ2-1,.,CASSRLRNEQFF,TGCGCCAGCAGCCGGTTGAGGAATGAGCAGTTCTTC
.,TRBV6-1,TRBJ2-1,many,CASSTSSGSYNEQFF,TGTGCCAGCAGTACGAGCAGCGGCTCCTACAATGAGCAGTTCTTC
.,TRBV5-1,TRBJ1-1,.,CASTGQGLNTEAFF,TGCGCCAGCACCGGTCAGGGGTTGAACACTGAAGCTTTCTTT
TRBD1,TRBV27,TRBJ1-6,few,CASSLSRQGSPLHF,TGTGCCAGCAGTTTATCGAGACAGGGTTCACCCCTCCACTTT
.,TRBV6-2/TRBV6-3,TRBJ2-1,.,CASSSGRTTQLNEQFF,TGTGCCAGCAGCTCGGGACGCACGACGCAACTTAATGAGCAGTTCTTC
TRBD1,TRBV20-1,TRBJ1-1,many,CSATGQGAGAFF,TGCAGTGCTACGGGACAGGGGGCGGGAGCTTTCTTT